This TCR beta chain came from a study of T cells in Graves' hyperthyroidism and ophthalmopathy. Study results and caveats: The model forecast ophthalmopathy, anticipating it by a median around 6.9 months before onset. Most expanded thyroid clonotypes above 0.001 also appeared in blood.

Authors of the study amplified TCR beta CDR3 regions from RNA transcripts. The primer set for the first-round RT-PCR of the TCR CDR3 was HTBI. Each CDR3 protein gets one entry after TCRdb re-called the multiplex PCR reads with MiXCR. The repertoire holds roughly 570,000 distinct CDR3 sequences, with about 43% as singletons. The CDR3 is 16 residues long. Germline V lookup: CDR1 LNHNV, CDR2 YYDKDF (reference sequence). The V segment lost 1 base and the J segment 2 bases; nucleotides outside the gene matches: 7. For this clonotype: Its antigen is currently unknown.

This sequence originates from a woman younger than 30 with Graves' hyperthyroidism. Sequencing was done on a sample of peripheral blood or thyroid tissue (not recorded which). This chain links TRBV15 with TRBJ2-7, with TRBD2 matching 8 bases. CDR3 bases: TGTGCCACCAGCAGAGTGCGTGTCGGGGGGGCCTACGAGCAGTACTTC. This codes for CATSRVRVGGAYEQYF.